This T cell receptor (beta chain) was recorded in a study of blood T cells in healthy people across ages. Combining a sample-barcoded 5' primer with a J-beta primer mix, a second PCR ran for roughly 7 to 12 cycles. TCRdb independently ran MiXCR on the 5' RACE reads; one entry per CDR3 protein. This table has fewer than 950,000 distinct CDR3 sequences, approximately 35% appearing once. Germline V lookup: CDR1 SGHTA, CDR2 FQGNSA. There are 16 residues in the CDR3. With 5 bases removed from V and 0 bases from J, the gap between germline ends came to 15 bases. This clonotype was picked up many times. This clonotype originated in a young man in good health. Sequencing was carried out using blood. V and J are TRBV7-2 and TRBJ2-3; the D gene is possibly TRBD1 (6 bases). The CDR3: CASSPIRGHSTDTQYF. CDR3 nucleotide sequence: TGTGCCAGCAGCCCAATCAGGGGACATAGCACAGATACGCAGTATTTT.